The T cell receptor beta chain under discussion was sequenced for a study of T-cell reconstitution after alpha-beta-depleted transplantation in children. From germline, CDR1 is SGHTA and CDR2 FQGNSA. The CDR3 length is 15 residues. The trim removed 5 bases at V and 10 bases at J, leaving 10 bases unmatched. Researchers prepared the TCRbeta library using unique molecular identifiers, the study reports. TCRdb re-derived calls from the PCR reads in MiXCR, one entry per CDR3 protein. The sample records around 94,000 distinct CDR3 sequences, around 5.9% being singletons. The genes are TRBV7-2 and TRBJ1-6; TRBD1 aligns across 8 bases. Sequencing was performed on PBMCs, mostly from graft donor cells, taken 60 days after TCRalphabeta/CD19-depleted stem cell transplant. This receptor was obtained from a female patient aged 2-9 years who had a stem cell transplant for Fanconi anemia, so the T cells may come from the graft donor. The CDR3 DNA follows: TGTGCCAGCAGCACTGTACAGGGGGGACGGTCACCCCTCCACTTT. Protein: CASSTVQGGRSPLHF.